These T cell receptor beta chains were read from a single sample in a study of cytomegalovirus exposure and HLA in healthy donors. Clones were read by immunoSEQ multiplex PCR, and TCRdb kept only the in-frame ones, dropping some. The table lists about 130,000 clones, over 75% of them singletons. The sequencing input was PBMCs. The receptors were gathered from a woman aged 40 to 49 in good health and CMV-seropositive. The CDR3 runs from the conserved cysteine through the conserved F or W. D genes are given only for firm matches. Only part of the rows carry a size: once, few, many, or a class if the clone is expanded.

clone size	V gene	J gene	D gene	CDR3 DNA	CDR3 protein
NA	TRBV4-2	TRBJ2-7	NA	TGTGCCAGCAGCCCCCCCAGGGCGCGCTCCTACGAGCAGTACTTC	CASSPPRARSYEQYF
NA	TRBV5-4	TRBJ1-5	NA	TGTGCCAGCAGCTCGCGGAGGGCCTCGGGCAATCAGCCCCAGCATTTT	CASSSRRASGNQPQHF
once	TRBV2	TRBJ1-6	NA	TGTGCCAGTGAAGAGGAGAATAATTCACCCCCCCACTTT	CASEEENNSPPHF
NA	TRBV14	TRBJ2-3	NA	TGTGCCAGCAGCCAAGACCCGTCGGGGGATACGCAGTATTTT	CASSQDPSGDTQYF
NA	TRBV5-1	TRBJ2-1	NA	TGCGCCAGCAGCTCCCGGGTTGGGGGGAATGAGCAGTTCTTC	CASSSRVGGNEQFF
NA	TRBV15	TRBJ1-1	NA	TGTGCCACCAGCAGAGATCGCGGGGGGCCAAGTGAAGCTTTCTTT	CATSRDRGGPSEAFF
NA	TRBV6-1	TRBJ2-7	NA	TGTGCCACGCTTAAGATAAGCTACGAGCAGTACTTC	CATLKISYEQYF
NA	TRBV5-1	TRBJ2-1	TRBD2	TGCGCCAGCAGCTTGGAACCTCGGGGGTGGACTAGCGGGGGGGCACATGAGCAGTTCTTC	CASSLEPRGWTSGGAHEQFF
once	TRBV12-1	TRBJ2-7	NA	TGTGCCAGCAGCTCCCCGCGCGGGGTCTACGAGCAGTACTTC	CASSSPRGVYEQYF
NA	TRBV19	TRBJ1-2	NA	TGTGCCAGTAGTCGGGACAATTACGGCTACACCTTC	CASSRDNYGYTF
NA	TRBV5-1	TRBJ1-5	TRBD1	TGCGCCAGTAGCTTGGTACCGGGAACAGGGGCCCAGCATTTT	CASSLVPGTGAQHF
NA	TRBV27	TRBJ2-4	TRBD2	TGTGCCAGCAGCCCTAGCGGGGGGGCGACCTCTTGCATTCAGTACTTC	CASSPSGGATSCIQYF
NA	TRBV7-9	TRBJ2-5	NA	TGTGCCAGCAGCTTGGGCAGGAAAGAGACCCAGTACTTC	CASSLGRKETQYF
NA	TRBV7-3	TRBJ2-1	NA	TGTGCCAGCAGCTCCGGCGGTACCTACAATGAGCAGTTCTTC	CASSSGGTYNEQFF
NA	TRBV19	TRBJ1-1	NA	TGTGCCAGTAGTCCTTCGAACACTGAAGCTTTCTTT	CASSPSNTEAFF
NA	TRBV18	TRBJ2-7	TRBD1	TGTGCCAGCTCACCACATAGTCCCGGGACAGGGACCTACGAGCAGTACTTC	CASSPHSPGTGTYEQYF
NA	TRBV7-9	TRBJ2-2	NA	TGTGCCAGCAGCAACCTTCTCAGGGTCAACACCGGGGAGCTGTTTTTT	CASSNLLRVNTGELFF
NA	TRBV5-4	TRBJ1-6	NA	TGTGCCAGCAGCCGGGGGGGGCCGAACTCAAATTCACCCCTCCACTTT	CASSRGGPNSNSPLHF
NA	TRBV27	TRBJ1-4	NA	TGTGCCAGCAGCATGCTTCAGTCGCCTGCAACTAATGAAAAACTGTTTTTT	CASSMLQSPATNEKLFF
once	TRBV30	TRBJ1-1	NA	TGTGCCTGGACACAGTATCTGAACACTGAAGCTTTCTTT	CAWTQYLNTEAFF
few	TRBV7-8	TRBJ1-1	NA	TGTGCCTCCTCGAGGGCAGCAGCTCCTGAAGCTTTCTTT	CASSRAAAPEAFF
NA	TRBV4-1	TRBJ1-2	NA	TGCGCCAGCAGCCAAGGCGGAAGCAACTATGGCTACACCTTC	CASSQGGSNYGYTF
NA	TRBV9	TRBJ2-5	TRBD2	TGTGCCAGCAGCAATAAGGGGCTAGCGGGTTACCAAGAGACCCAGTACTTC	CASSNKGLAGYQETQYF
NA	TRBV10-3	TRBJ1-3	NA	TGTGCCATCAGTGAGTGGACAGCCGGAGGAGACACCATATATTTT	CAISEWTAGGDTIYF
NA	TRBV6-1	TRBJ1-3	TRBD1	TGTGCCAGCAGTGAAGCGAGACAGGGGTCTGGAAACACCATATATTTT	CASSEARQGSGNTIYF
NA	TRBV7-2	TRBJ1-1	NA	TGTGCCAGCAGCCCCGGACAGCACACCAAAGCTTTCTTT	CASSPGQHTKAFF
NA	TRBV9	TRBJ2-2	NA	TGTGCCAGCAGCGTAGGAGGGGGACAGAACACCGGGGAGCTGTTTTTT	CASSVGGGQNTGELFF
NA	TRBV5-1	TRBJ2-7	TRBD2	TGCGCCAGCAGCGCGCAGGGACTAGCGCTCTACGAGCAGTACTTC	CASSAQGLALYEQYF
NA	TRBV6-1	TRBJ1-2	TRBD1	TGTGCCAGCGGCCGGGACAGGGCGGATGGCTACACCTTC	CASGRDRADGYTF
NA	TRBV27	TRBJ2-7	NA	TGTGCCAGCAGTTTACGCCCCGGGACAAACTCCTACGAGCAGTACTTC	CASSLRPGTNSYEQYF
NA	TRBV7-9	TRBJ1-2	NA	TGTGCCAGCAGCTCAGTATTAAAACAGAACCCCTCGACCTTC	CASSSVLKQNPSTF
NA	TRBV5-1	TRBJ1-3	NA	TGCGCCAGCAGCTTCTCGGAACAGGGCTCTGGAAACACCATATATTTT	CASSFSEQGSGNTIYF
NA	TRBV7-9	TRBJ1-4	NA	TGTGCCAGCAGCTTCGGACTTGAAAAACTGTTTTTT	CASSFGLEKLFF
few	TRBV6-1	TRBJ1-1	NA	TGTGCCAGCAGTGAACAGGGAATCGACGCTTTCTTT	CASSEQGIDAFF
once	TRBV10-2	TRBJ2-1	TRBD2	TGCGCCAGCAGACCGACTAGCGGGAGAGCTGAGCAGTTCTTC	CASRPTSGRAEQFF
NA	TRBV6-5	TRBJ2-3	NA	TGTGCCAGCAGTTACTCTCTAGTTGTTACAGATACGCAGTATTTT	CASSYSLVVTDTQYF
NA	TRBV6-1	TRBJ2-3	TRBD2	TGTGCCAGCGATACCCAGACTAGCGGGGGGGATCCTCAATTT	CASDTQTSGGDPQF
NA	TRBV5-1	TRBJ2-2	TRBD2	TGCGCCAGCAGCTTGGCCGGTGGGGGGGCGAACACCGGGGAGCTGTTTTTT	CASSLAGGGANTGELFF
NA	TRBV18	TRBJ2-6	TRBD1	TGTGCCAGCTCACCGCCGACAGGGGAGTTTGCTGGGGCCAACGTCCTGACTTTC	CASSPPTGEFAGANVLTF
NA	TRBV11-2	TRBJ2-7	TRBD2	TGTGCCAGCAGCTTAGATGGAAGGACTAGCGGATCCTACGAGCAGTACTTC	CASSLDGRTSGSYEQYF
NA	TRBV4-2	TRBJ1-1	NA	TGTGCCAGCAGCCGTCAGAAGGACATGAACACTGAAGCTTTCTTT	CASSRQKDMNTEAFF
NA	TRBV10-3	TRBJ1-3	TRBD1	TGTGCCGCAAGACAGGGGTCGGGAAACACCATATATTTT	CAARQGSGNTIYF
NA	TRBV4-1	TRBJ1-2	NA	TGCGCCAGCAGCCAAGATTTAAGGGCACCGGGGGGCAGGGGAGGTTATGGCTACACCTTC	CASSQDLRAPGGRGGYGYTF
NA	TRBV9	TRBJ2-7	TRBD1	TGTGCCAGCAGCGTAACCCCACAGGGGGCTGGATACGAGCAGTACTTC	CASSVTPQGAGYEQYF
few	TRBV7-3	TRBJ2-1	NA	TGTGCCAGCAGCTTTCGTCTAGCCGCCTACAATGAGCAGTTCTTC	CASSFRLAAYNEQFF
NA	TRBV15	TRBJ2-7	TRBD1	TGTGCCACCAGCAGATCAGGGGGCGAGTACGAGCAGTACTTC	CATSRSGGEYEQYF
NA	TRBV4-2	TRBJ2-7	NA	TGTGCCAGCAGCCCCCTAACCGGGACTCTCTACGAGCAGTACTTC	CASSPLTGTLYEQYF
NA	TRBV10-3	TRBJ2-5	NA	TGTGCCACGCAGAGGACACCTCAAGAGACCCAGTACTTC	CATQRTPQETQYF
NA	TRBV2	TRBJ1-5	TRBD1	TGTGCCAGCAGTGAAGCGCTAGGGGGCGCGTTTCAGCCCCAGCATTTT	CASSEALGGAFQPQHF
NA	TRBV2	TRBJ1-2	TRBD1	TGTGCCAGCAGGAAGGGGGCGACGGACTCCTATGGCTACACCTTC	CASRKGATDSYGYTF
NA	TRBV6-5	TRBJ1-3	NA	TGTGCCAGCAGTTACTCGGGGGGGAAGGGAAACACCATATATTTT	CASSYSGGKGNTIYF
NA	TRBV4-2	TRBJ1-1	TRBD1	TGTGCCAGCAGCCGTTATTCCCCGGGACAGGGGGTTTCCAACACTGAAGCTTTCTTT	CASSRYSPGQGVSNTEAFF
NA	TRBV7-6	TRBJ2-3	NA	TGTGCCAGCAGCTTAGGATTTGCGGTGAGCGGGACGCAGTATTTT	CASSLGFAVSGTQYF
NA	TRBV7-9	TRBJ1-5	NA	TGTGCCAGCAGCTCCAGGGGCAGGGGTGTTGATCAGCCCCAGCATTTT	CASSSRGRGVDQPQHF
NA	TRBV2	TRBJ2-1	TRBD2	TGTGCCAGCGGGGGGGGTAGCGGGGTGCCTGGTGAGCAGTTCTTC	CASGGGSGVPGEQFF